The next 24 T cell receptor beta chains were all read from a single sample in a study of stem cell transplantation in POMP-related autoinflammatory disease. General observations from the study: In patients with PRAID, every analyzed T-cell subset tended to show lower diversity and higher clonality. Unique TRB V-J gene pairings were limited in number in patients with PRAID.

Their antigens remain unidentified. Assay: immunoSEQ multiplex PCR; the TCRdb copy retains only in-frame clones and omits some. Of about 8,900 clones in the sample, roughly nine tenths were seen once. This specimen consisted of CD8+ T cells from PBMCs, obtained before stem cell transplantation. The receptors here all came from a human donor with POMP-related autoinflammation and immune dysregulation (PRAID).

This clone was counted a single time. The chain's CDR3 is CASSFRKGTSGLGETQYF. The CDR3 DNA reads TGTGCCAGCAGCTTCCGAAAAGGGACTAGCGGACTGGGGGAGACCCAGTACTTC. The rearrangement joins TRBV5-4 to TRBJ2-5; the match to TRBD2 covers 11 bases. J lost 5 bases, V lost 2 bases, and 14 bases had no gene match. The germline V gene encodes CDR1 SGHNT and CDR2 YYREEE (reference sequence). CDR3 length: 18 amino acids.

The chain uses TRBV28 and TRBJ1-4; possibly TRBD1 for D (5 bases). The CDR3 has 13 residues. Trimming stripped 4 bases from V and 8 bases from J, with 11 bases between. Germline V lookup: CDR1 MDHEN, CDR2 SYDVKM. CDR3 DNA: TGTGCCAGCAGTTCCCGGGGGGGAGAAAAACTGTTTTTT. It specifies CASSSRGGEKLFF.

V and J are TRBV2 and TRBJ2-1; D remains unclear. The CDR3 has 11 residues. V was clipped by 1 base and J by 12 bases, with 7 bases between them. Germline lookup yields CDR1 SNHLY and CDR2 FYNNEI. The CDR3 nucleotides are TGTGCCAGCAGTGAAGGCCTCGGGCAGTTCTTC. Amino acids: CASSEGLGQFF.

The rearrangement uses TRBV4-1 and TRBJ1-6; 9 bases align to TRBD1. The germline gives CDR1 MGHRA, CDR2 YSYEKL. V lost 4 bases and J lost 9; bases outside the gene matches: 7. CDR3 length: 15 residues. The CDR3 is CASSRDRAGSSPLHF. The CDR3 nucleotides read TGCGCCAGCAGCCGGGACAGGGCGGGTAGTTCACCCCTCCACTTT.

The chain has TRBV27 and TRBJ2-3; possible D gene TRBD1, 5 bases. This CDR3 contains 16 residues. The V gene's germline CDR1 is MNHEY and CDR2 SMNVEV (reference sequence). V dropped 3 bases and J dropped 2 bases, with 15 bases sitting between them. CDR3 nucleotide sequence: TGTGCCAGCAGTTTCCTGGACAAGGCCTACACAGATACGCAGTATTTT. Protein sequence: CASSFLDKAYTDTQYF.

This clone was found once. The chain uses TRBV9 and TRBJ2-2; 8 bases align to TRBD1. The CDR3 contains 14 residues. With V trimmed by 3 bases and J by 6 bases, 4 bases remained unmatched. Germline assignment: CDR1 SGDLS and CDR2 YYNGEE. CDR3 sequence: CASSESRGPGELFF. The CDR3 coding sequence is TGTGCCAGCAGCGAATCCAGGGGGCCCGGGGAGCTGTTTTTT.

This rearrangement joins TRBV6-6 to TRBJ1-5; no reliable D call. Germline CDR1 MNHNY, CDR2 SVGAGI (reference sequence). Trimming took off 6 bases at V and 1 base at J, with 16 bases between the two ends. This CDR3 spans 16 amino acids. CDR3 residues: CASRTGLGRSNQPQHF. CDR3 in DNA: TGTGCCAGCAGAACTGGCCTTGGGAGGAGCAATCAGCCCCAGCATTTT.

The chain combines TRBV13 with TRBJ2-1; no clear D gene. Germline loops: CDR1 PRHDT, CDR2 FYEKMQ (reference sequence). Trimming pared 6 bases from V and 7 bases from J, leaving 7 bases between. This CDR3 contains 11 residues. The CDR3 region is CASRGWNEQFF. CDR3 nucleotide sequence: TGTGCCAGCAGGGGGTGGAATGAGCAGTTCTTC.

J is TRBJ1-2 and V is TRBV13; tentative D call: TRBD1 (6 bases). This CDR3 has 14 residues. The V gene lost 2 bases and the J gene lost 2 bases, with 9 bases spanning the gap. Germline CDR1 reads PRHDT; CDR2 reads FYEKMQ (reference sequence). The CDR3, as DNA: TGTGCCAGCAGCTTATCAGGGGCGAACTATGGCTACACCTTC. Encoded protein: CASSLSGANYGYTF.

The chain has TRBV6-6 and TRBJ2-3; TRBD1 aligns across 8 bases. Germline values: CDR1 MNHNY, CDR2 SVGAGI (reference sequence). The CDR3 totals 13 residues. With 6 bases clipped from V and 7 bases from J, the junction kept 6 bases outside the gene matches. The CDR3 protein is CASSPGGAYTQYF. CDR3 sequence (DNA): TGTGCCAGCAGCCCAGGGGGCGCGTATACGCAGTATTTT.

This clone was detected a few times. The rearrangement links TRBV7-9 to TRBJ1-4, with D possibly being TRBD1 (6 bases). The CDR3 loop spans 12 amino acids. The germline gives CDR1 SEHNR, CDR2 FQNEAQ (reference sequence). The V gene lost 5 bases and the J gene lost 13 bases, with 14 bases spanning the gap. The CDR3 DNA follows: TGTGCCAGCAGCCAAGGGGGACATATACTGTTTTTT. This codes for CASSQGGHILFF.

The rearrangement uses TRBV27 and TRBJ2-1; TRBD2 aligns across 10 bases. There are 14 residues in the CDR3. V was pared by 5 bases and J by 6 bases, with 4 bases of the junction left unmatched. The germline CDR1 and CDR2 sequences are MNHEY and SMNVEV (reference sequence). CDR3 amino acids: CASSPIAGGNEQFF. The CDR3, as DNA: TGTGCCAGCAGTCCCATAGCGGGAGGCAATGAGCAGTTCTTC.

CDR3 bases: TGTGCCAGCAGCGTAGTCGGACTAGTCCGGGCAGATACGCAGTATTTT. Translation gives CASSVVGLVRADTQYF. This rearrangement joins TRBV9 to TRBJ2-3; 7 bases align to TRBD2. CDR1 is SGDLS and CDR2 is YYNGEE in the germline V gene. The CDR3 has 16 residues. V lost 0 bases and J lost 4; bases outside the gene matches: 8. The variable domain in full, completed from reference TRBV9 and TRBJ2-3, reads DSGVTQTPKHLITATGQRVTLRCSPRSGDLSVYWYQQSLDQGLQFLIQYYNGEERAKGNILERFSAQQFPDLHSELNLSSLELGDSALYFCASSVVGLVRADTQYFGPGTRLTVL.

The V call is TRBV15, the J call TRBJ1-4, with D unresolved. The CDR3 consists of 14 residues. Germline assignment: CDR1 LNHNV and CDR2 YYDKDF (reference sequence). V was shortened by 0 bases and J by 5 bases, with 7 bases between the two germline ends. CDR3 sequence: CATSREEMNEKLFF. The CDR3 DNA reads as TGTGCCACCAGCAGAGAGGAGATGAATGAAAAACTGTTTTTT.

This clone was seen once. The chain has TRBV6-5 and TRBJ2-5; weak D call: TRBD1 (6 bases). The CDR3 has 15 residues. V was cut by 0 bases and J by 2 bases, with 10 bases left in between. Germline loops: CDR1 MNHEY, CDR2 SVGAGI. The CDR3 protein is CASSYSGALQETQYF. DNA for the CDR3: TGTGCCAGCAGTTACTCGGGGGCCCTTCAAGAGACCCAGTACTTC.

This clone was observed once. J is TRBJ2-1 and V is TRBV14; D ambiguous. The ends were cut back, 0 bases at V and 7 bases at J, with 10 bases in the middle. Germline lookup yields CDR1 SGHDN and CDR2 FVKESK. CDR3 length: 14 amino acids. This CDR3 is CASSQESTRNEQFF. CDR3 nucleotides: TGTGCCAGCAGCCAAGAGTCAACTCGAAATGAGCAGTTCTTC. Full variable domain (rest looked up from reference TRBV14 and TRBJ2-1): EAGVTQFPSHSVIEKGQTVTLRCDPISGHDNLYWYRRVMGKEIKFLLHFVKESKQDESGMPNNRFLAERTGGTYSTLKVQPAELEDSGVYFCASSQESTRNEQFFGPGTRLTVL.

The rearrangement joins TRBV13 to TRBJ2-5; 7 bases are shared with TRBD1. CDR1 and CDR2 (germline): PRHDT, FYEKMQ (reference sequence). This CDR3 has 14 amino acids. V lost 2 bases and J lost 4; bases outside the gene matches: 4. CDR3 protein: CASSLRGPRETQYF. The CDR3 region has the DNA TGTGCCAGCAGCTTAAGGGGGCCCCGAGAGACCCAGTACTTC.

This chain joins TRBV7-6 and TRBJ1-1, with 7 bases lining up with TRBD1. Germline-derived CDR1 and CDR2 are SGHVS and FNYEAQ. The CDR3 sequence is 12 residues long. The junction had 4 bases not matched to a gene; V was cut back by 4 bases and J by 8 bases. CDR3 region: CASSSSDREAFF. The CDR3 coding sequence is TGTGCCAGCAGCTCCTCGGACAGGGAAGCTTTCTTT.

CDR3 amino acids: CASSRGLAPTDEQFF. The CDR3 DNA reads TGTGCCAGCAGCCGTGGACTAGCCCCAACGGATGAGCAGTTCTTC. The V and J genes are TRBV7-2 and TRBJ2-1, with 8 bases lining up with TRBD2. From germline, CDR1 is SGHTA and CDR2 FQGNSA. This CDR3 region has 15 residues. J gave up 8 bases and V 5 bases, and 11 bases lay outside the gene matches.

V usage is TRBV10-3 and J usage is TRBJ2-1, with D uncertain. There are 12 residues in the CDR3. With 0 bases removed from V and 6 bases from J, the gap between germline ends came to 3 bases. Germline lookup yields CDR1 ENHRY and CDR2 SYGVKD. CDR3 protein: CAISESFNEQFF. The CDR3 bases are TGTGCCATCAGTGAGTCTTTCAATGAGCAGTTCTTC.

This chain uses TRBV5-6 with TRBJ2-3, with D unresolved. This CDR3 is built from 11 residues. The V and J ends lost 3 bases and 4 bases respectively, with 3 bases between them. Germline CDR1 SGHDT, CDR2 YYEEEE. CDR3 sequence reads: CASSSADTQYF. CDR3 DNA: TGTGCCAGCAGCTCGGCAGATACGCAGTATTTT.

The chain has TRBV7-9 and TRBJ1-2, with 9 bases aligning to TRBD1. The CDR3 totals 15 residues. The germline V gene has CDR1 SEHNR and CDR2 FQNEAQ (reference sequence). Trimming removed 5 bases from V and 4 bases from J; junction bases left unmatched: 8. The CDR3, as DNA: TGTGCCAGCAGCCCGAGCACAGGGGGCACCTATGGCTACACCTTC. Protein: CASSPSTGGTYGYTF. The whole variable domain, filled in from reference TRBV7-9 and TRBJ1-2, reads DTGVSQNPRHKITKRGQNVTFRCDPISEHNRLYWYRQTLGQGPEFLTYFQNEAQLEKSRLLSDRFSAERPKGSFSTLEIQRTEQGDSAMYLCASSPSTGGTYGYTFGSGTRLTVV.

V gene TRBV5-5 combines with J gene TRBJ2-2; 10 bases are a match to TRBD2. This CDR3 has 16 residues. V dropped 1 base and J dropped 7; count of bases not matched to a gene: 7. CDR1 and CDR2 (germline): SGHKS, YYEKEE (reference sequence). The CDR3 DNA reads TGTGCCAGCAGCTTGATACTAGCGGGACTGGGCGGGGAGCTGTTTTTT. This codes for CASSLILAGLGGELFF.

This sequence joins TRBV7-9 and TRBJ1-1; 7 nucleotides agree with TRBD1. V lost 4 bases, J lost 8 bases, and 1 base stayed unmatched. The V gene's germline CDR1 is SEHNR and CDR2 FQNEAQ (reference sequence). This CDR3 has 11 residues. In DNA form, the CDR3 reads TGTGCCAGCAGCTGGGGACAGGAAGCTTTCTTT. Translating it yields CASSWGQEAFF.